One TCR beta chain is described in this entry. Its antigen remains unidentified. Within the sample, other DNA sequences also encode this same CDR3. The entry originates in a study of OX40 agonist ivuxolimab in advanced cancers. Study in general: An agonistic human IgG2 monoclonal antibody against OX40 (CD134) was given. The group had a mean age of about 65 years, ranged from roughly 23 to 79, and was 75% to 85% male. Eligibility admitted prior anti-PD-1, anti-PD-L1 or anti-CTLA-4 therapy; around 38% had some. General observations from the study: Clonal expansion was seen in CD4+ and CD8+ blood T cells by week 6 at 0.1 to 3.0 mg/kg.

Some clones are missing from TCRdb's copy, which holds only in-frame ones; the method was immunoSEQ multiplex PCR. The data contain tens of thousands of clones, approximately 80% of them seen just once; the ten biggest clones take up more than 1.4%. This sequence originates from an adult with an advanced solid tumor such as melanoma, head and neck, liver or kidney cancer. This sample comprised CD4+ or CD8+ T cells sorted from blood, obtained in a trial of the OX40 agonist ivuxolimab.

In nucleotides, the CDR3 is TGTGCCAGCAGTTACCAGGGGGGAGGTGAAAAACTGTTTTTT. Protein product: CASSYQGGGEKLFF. J is TRBJ1-4 and V is TRBV6-5; 7 bases are a match to TRBD1. Germline V lookup: CDR1 MNHEY, CDR2 SVGAGI. V lost 2 bases, J lost 7 bases, and 4 bases stayed unmatched. The CDR3 covers 14 residues.